The rows below give T cell receptor beta chains drawn from one sample of a study of cytomegalovirus exposure and HLA in healthy donors. Assay used: immunoSEQ multiplex PCR; TCRdb lists only in-frame clones, some missing. The listing records 60,000 to 85,000 clones. The source material was PBMCs. These receptors all come from a man aged 50-60 years in good health and CMV-seropositive. CDR3s include the opening cysteine and the closing phenylalanine or tryptophan. D genes are given only for firm matches.

D	V	J	DNA	CDR3
NA	TRBV6-6	TRBJ2-1	TGTGCCAGCAGCCGGGGGACAGCTTCTTACAATGAGCAGTTCTTC	CASSRGTASYNEQFF
TRBD1	TRBV6-5	TRBJ1-2	TGTGCCAGCAGTGCAGGGGGCGATTATGGCTACACCTTC	CASSAGGDYGYTF
TRBD1	TRBV11-3	TRBJ1-2	TGTGCCAGCAGCTTAGATCGGACAGGGGGCGAGCCAAGCTATGGCTACACCTTC	CASSLDRTGGEPSYGYTF
NA	TRBV30	TRBJ1-1	TGTGCCTGGAGTGACAGGATGAACACTGAAGCTTTCTTT	CAWSDRMNTEAFF
TRBD2	TRBV7-3	TRBJ2-5	TGTGCCAGCAGCTTGGGACTAGCGGGACAAGAGACCCAGTACTTC	CASSLGLAGQETQYF
TRBD2	TRBV7-6	TRBJ2-1	TGTGCCAGCAGCCCCGGGACTAGCGTTTCCAATGAGCAGTTCTTC	CASSPGTSVSNEQFF
NA	TRBV7-3	TRBJ1-1	TGTGCCAGCAGCCCACACGGGGGGACGAACACTGAAGCTTTCTTT	CASSPHGGTNTEAFF
TRBD2	TRBV30	TRBJ2-5	TGTGCCTGGAGTCCCCTAGCGGGCCGGGAGACCCAGTACTTC	CAWSPLAGRETQYF
NA	TRBV6-5	TRBJ2-7	TGTGCCAGCAGTACTACTTCCTACGAGCAGTACTTC	CASSTTSYEQYF
NA	TRBV28	TRBJ1-3	TGTGCCAGCACTCTCCAGGGCGCTGATGGAAACACCATATATTTT	CASTLQGADGNTIYF
TRBD1	TRBV5-1	TRBJ2-3	TGCGCCAGCAGTCCTGCACAGGGGGCCGAGAATACGCAGTATTTT	CASSPAQGAENTQYF
NA	TRBV5-1	TRBJ1-3	TGCGCCAGCAGCTTGGAGACTCTACTCTCTGGAAACACCATATATTTT	CASSLETLLSGNTIYF
NA	TRBV30	TRBJ1-2	TGTGCCTGGGTCCCAGGGCGTGGGGATATTAGCTACACCTTC	CAWVPGRGDISYTF
TRBD1	TRBV5-1	TRBJ1-1	TGCGCCAGCAGCTCCCAAGGACAGGGTGACACTGAAGCTTTCTTT	CASSSQGQGDTEAFF
TRBD1	TRBV9	TRBJ1-2	TGTGCCAGCAGCCCTAGACAGGGACAGTCCGGAGGCTACACCTTC	CASSPRQGQSGGYTF
NA	TRBV4-1	TRBJ2-1	TGCGCCAGCAGCCAAGCGACGTCTAGCTCCGACAATGAGCAGTTCTTC	CASSQATSSSDNEQFF
TRBD1	TRBV5-4	TRBJ2-5	TGTGCCAGCTCGACCGGGACAGGGGGCTGGGAGGAGACCCAGTACTTC	CASSTGTGGWEETQYF
TRBD2	TRBV5-1	TRBJ2-1	TGCGCCAGCAGCTTGCCACTAGCGGGGGACAATGAGCAGTTCTTC	CASSLPLAGDNEQFF
TRBD1	TRBV9	TRBJ1-5	TGTGCCAGCAGCGTAGCAGGGGGCGCGGAACAGCCCCAGCATTTT	CASSVAGGAEQPQHF
NA	TRBV21-1	TRBJ2-7	TGTGCCAGCAGCCCCCCGGGACTAGCGGGAGGAACCCCACCGGGCTACGAGCAGTACTTC	CASSPPGLAGGTPPGYEQYF
TRBD1	TRBV5-5	TRBJ1-2	TGTGCCAGCAGCCCTTCGACAGGGGAAGTCTATGGCTACACCTTC	CASSPSTGEVYGYTF
NA	TRBV19	TRBJ1-1	TGTGCCAGTAGCCCGGTCTTTAACACTGAAGCTTTCTTT	CASSPVFNTEAFF
NA	TRBV6-1	TRBJ2-3	TGTGCCAGCAGTGGACCGGGGGGCACAGATACGCAGTATTTT	CASSGPGGTDTQYF
TRBD1	TRBV28	TRBJ2-3	TGTGCCAGCACTCCCGCAGGGGGCAAAGGCACAGATACGCAGTATTTT	CASTPAGGKGTDTQYF
NA	TRBV11-2	TRBJ2-6	TGTGCCAGCACCCTCAGGGGGGCTGGGGCCAACGTCCTGACTTTC	CASTLRGAGANVLTF
NA	TRBV11-1	TRBJ1-1	TGTGCCAGCAGCCCCCCAGGGAACACTGAAGCTTTCTTT	CASSPPGNTEAFF
NA	TRBV7-2	TRBJ2-1	TGTGCCAGCAGCTTAGGTGCGGGGGCGGGTGGCAATGAGCAGTTCTTC	CASSLGAGAGGNEQFF
NA	TRBV27	TRBJ1-2	TGTGCCAGCAGTTTGGACAGAACTAACTATGGCTACACCTTC	CASSLDRTNYGYTF
NA	TRBV9	TRBJ2-5	TGTGCCAGCAGCGTGGAGGTGGGGGAGACCCAGTACTTC	CASSVEVGETQYF
TRBD1	TRBV7-9	TRBJ1-2	TGTGCCAGCAGCTTAGGGTCGGACAGGGGTAACTATGGCTACACCTTC	CASSLGSDRGNYGYTF
TRBD1	TRBV5-4	TRBJ1-1	TGTGCCAGCAGCCCTAACAGGGGGCTTGAAGCTTTCTTT	CASSPNRGLEAFF
NA	TRBV5-1	TRBJ2-2	TGCGCCAGCCTCCTGGACTCTAACACCGGGGAGCTGTTTTTT	CASLLDSNTGELFF
TRBD2	TRBV5-6	TRBJ2-2	TGTGCCAGCAGCTTCCCCGGGACTAGCGGGAAGACCGGGGAGCTGTTTTTT	CASSFPGTSGKTGELFF
NA	TRBV5-1	TRBJ2-7	TGCGCCAGCAGCTTGGTCCTTGGGAGGGAGCAGTACTTC	CASSLVLGREQYF
NA	TRBV28	TRBJ1-1	TGTGCCAGCAGTTTATCTTCAGTCAGGGGCGAAGCTTTCTTT	CASSLSSVRGEAFF
NA	TRBV10-3	TRBJ1-1	TGTGCCATCAGTGAGTCGCAAACAGGCGATGAAGCTTTCTTT	CAISESQTGDEAFF
NA	TRBV4-2	TRBJ2-3	TGTGCCAGCAGCCAAGCACAGACGACAGATACGCAGTATTTT	CASSQAQTTDTQYF
TRBD1	TRBV5-1	TRBJ1-2	TGCGCCAGCAGCTTGGCAGGGGGGACTAACTATGGCTACACCTTC	CASSLAGGTNYGYTF
TRBD1	TRBV29-1	TRBJ1-2	TGCAGCGTTGGACAGGGAAAGGGCTACACCTTC	CSVGQGKGYTF
NA	TRBV29-1	TRBJ2-1	TGCAGCGTTGAAGGGGAGAGCTCCTACAATGAGCAGTTCTTC	CSVEGESSYNEQFF
NA	TRBV7-9	TRBJ2-5	TGTGCCAGCAGCTTAGCGCGTCGAGAGACCCAGTACTTC	CASSLARRETQYF
NA	TRBV27	TRBJ1-5	TGTGCCAGCAGTTTGTCGGGGAACAGGGTTCAGCCCCAGCATTTT	CASSLSGNRVQPQHF
TRBD1	TRBV4-1	TRBJ2-7	TGCGCCAGCAGCCAAGAGGCAGGGGGAACCTACGAGCAGTACTTC	CASSQEAGGTYEQYF
TRBD1	TRBV5-8	TRBJ1-5	TGTGCCAGCAGCTTGCTCCGGGACAGGGACGGTCAGCCCCAGCATTTT	CASSLLRDRDGQPQHF
TRBD1	TRBV6-5	TRBJ1-5	TGTGCCAGCAGTTACTCGCCACAGGGGAATCAGCCCCAGCATTTT	CASSYSPQGNQPQHF
TRBD1	TRBV7-9	TRBJ1-1	TGTGCCAGCAGCTTACCAGGGACAGGGGGCTGGGGGAACACTGAAGCTTTCTTT	CASSLPGTGGWGNTEAFF
TRBD2	TRBV19	TRBJ2-3	TGTGCTACCAGGAAGTTGGAGGGTCTAGCGGTTAGCACAGATACGCAGTATTTT	CATRKLEGLAVSTDTQYF
NA	TRBV5-1	TRBJ2-7	TGCGCCAGCAGCCCACGGGTAGGAGCGGAGGTCTCCTACGAGCAGTACTTC	CASSPRVGAEVSYEQYF
TRBD2	TRBV4-2	TRBJ2-7	TGTGCCAGCAGCCAAGAAGGGAGGGGATCATCCTACGAGCAGTACTTC	CASSQEGRGSSYEQYF
NA	TRBV19	TRBJ1-1	TGTGCCAGTACCAATAACGTCAGGGGTCCGATGAACACTGAAGCTTTCTTT	CASTNNVRGPMNTEAFF
NA	TRBV5-5	TRBJ2-5	TGTGCCAGCAGCTTGACAGGGATGAGAGAGACCCAGTACTTC	CASSLTGMRETQYF